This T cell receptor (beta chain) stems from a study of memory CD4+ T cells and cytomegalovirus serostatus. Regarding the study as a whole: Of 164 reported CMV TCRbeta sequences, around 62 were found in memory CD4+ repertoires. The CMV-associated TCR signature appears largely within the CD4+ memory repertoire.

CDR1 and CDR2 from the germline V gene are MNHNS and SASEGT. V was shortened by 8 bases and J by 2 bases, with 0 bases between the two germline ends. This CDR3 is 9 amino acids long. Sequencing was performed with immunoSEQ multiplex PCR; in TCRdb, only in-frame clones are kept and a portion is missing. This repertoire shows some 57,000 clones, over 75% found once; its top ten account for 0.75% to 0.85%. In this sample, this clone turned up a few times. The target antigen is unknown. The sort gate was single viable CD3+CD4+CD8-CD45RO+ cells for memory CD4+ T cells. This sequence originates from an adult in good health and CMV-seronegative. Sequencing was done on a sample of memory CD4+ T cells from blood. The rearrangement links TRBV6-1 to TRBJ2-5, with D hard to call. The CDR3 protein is CASQETQYF. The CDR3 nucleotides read TGTGCCAGCCAAGAGACCCAGTACTTC.